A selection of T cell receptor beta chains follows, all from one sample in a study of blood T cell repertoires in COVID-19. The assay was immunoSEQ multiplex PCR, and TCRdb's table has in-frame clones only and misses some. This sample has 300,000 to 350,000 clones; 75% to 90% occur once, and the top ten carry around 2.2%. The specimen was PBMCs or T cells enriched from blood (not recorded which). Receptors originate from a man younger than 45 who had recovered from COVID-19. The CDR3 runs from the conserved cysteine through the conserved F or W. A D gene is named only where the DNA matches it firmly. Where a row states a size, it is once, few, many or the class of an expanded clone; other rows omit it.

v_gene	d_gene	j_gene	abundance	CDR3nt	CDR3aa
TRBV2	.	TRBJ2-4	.	TGTGCCAGCAGTGAAAGGCCTAGCCTAAAAAACATTCAGTACTTC	CASSERPSLKNIQYF
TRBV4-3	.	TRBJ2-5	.	TGCGCCAGCAGCCAAGTAGGTGGCAGGGCCCGGGAGACCCAGTACTTC	CASSQVGGRARETQYF
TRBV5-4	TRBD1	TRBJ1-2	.	TGTGCCAGCTACACAGGGGGCGAGCATGGCTACACCTTC	CASYTGGEHGYTF
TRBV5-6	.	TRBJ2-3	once	TGTGCCAGCAGCCTTCCTGGAAGGGGTAGCGGTAGCACAGATACGCAGTATTTT	CASSLPGRGSGSTDTQYF
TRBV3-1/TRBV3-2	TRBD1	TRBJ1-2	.	TGTGCCAGCAGCCAAGGGACAGGGGGTTCAAACTATGGCTACACCTTC	CASSQGTGGSNYGYTF
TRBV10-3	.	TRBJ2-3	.	TGTGCCATCAGTGGAGGGACTGAAAGCACAGATACGCAGTATTTT	CAISGGTESTDTQYF
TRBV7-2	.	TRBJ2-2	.	TGTGCCAGCAGCTTAGCGCGAACCGGGGAGCTGTTTTTT	CASSLARTGELFF
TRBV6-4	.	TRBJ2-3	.	TGTGCCAGCAGTGAGGCCCCGGGGGGCTCTTCAGATACGCAGTATTTT	CASSEAPGGSSDTQYF
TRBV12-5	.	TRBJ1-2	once	TGTGCTAGTGGTACCACCCCAGGGTTGGTTGGCTACACCTTC	CASGTTPGLVGYTF
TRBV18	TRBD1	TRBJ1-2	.	TGTGCCAGCTCACTGGGCGTCCAAGGACAGGGGATCGATGGCTACACCTTC	CASSLGVQGQGIDGYTF
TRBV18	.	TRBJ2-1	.	TGTGCCAGCTCACCACGGAGCAATGAGCAGTTCTTC	CASSPRSNEQFF
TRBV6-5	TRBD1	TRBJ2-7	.	TGTGCCAGCATTCGGGACAGGGGCTCCTACGAGCAGTACTTC	CASIRDRGSYEQYF
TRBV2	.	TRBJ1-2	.	TGTGCCAGCATTGTCAGGGGCAGGGATGGCTACACCTTC	CASIVRGRDGYTF
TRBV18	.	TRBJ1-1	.	TGTGCCAGCTCACCACCGTCAAGAGGGCGGGGCCCTTTCTTT	CASSPPSRGRGPFF
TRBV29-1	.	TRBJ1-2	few	TGCAGCGCCGCTCCAGGGTGGGGTATGGAAAACTATGGCTACACCTTC	CSAAPGWGMENYGYTF
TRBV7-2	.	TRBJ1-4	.	TGTGCCAGCAGCTCTGGGGCCAGGCTAAATGAAAAACTGTTTTTT	CASSSGARLNEKLFF
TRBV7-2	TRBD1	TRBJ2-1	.	TGTGCCAGCAGCTTAACATGGACAGGGTACAATGAGCAGTTCTTC	CASSLTWTGYNEQFF
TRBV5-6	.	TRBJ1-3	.	TGTGCCAGCAGCTGGGGGAGGTTGGCCGGAAACACCATATATTTT	CASSWGRLAGNTIYF
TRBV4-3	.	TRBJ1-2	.	TGCGCCAGCAGCCAAGATTTGTGGGAGACGGGCTATGGCTACACCTTC	CASSQDLWETGYGYTF
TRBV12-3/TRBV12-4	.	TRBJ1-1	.	TGTGCCAGCAGTCCACCGGGAGAACGGGCTGCTTTCTTT	CASSPPGERAAFF
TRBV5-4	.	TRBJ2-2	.	TGTGCCAGCAGCTTGGGACAGGTGAACACCGGGGAGCTGTTTTTT	CASSLGQVNTGELFF
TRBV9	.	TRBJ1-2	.	TGTGCCAGCAGCGTAGGAGGGGACCCAGGGGCCTATGGCTACACCTTC	CASSVGGDPGAYGYTF
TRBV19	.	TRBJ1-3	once	TGTGCCAGTAGTACCCGACAGGACAAGAGCTCTGGAAACACCATATATTTT	CASSTRQDKSSGNTIYF
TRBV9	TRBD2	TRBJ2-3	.	TGTGCCAGCAGCGTGACGACTAGCGGGGCTGGGGATACGCAGTATTTT	CASSVTTSGAGDTQYF
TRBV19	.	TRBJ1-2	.	TGTGCCAGTATCTCCCGTGGGGCCCTAAACTATGGCTACACCTTC	CASISRGALNYGYTF
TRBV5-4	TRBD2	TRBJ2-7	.	TGTGCCAGCAGCTTGTCGGCGGGGGGGATTAAATACGAGCAGTACTTC	CASSLSAGGIKYEQYF
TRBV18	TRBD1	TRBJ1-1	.	TGTGCCAGCTCACCACCGGGACAGACCATAAACACTGAAGCTTTCTTT	CASSPPGQTINTEAFF
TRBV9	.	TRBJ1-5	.	TGTGCCAGCAGCGTGGCAGGGGCAGAGGGCCAGCCCCAGCATTTT	CASSVAGAEGQPQHF
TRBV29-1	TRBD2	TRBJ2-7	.	TGCAGCGTCTGGGGGGGCTACGAGCAGTACTTC	CSVWGGYEQYF
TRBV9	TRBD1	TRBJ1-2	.	TGTGCCAGCAGCGCCACGACAGGGAGCTATGGCTACACCTTC	CASSATTGSYGYTF
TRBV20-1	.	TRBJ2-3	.	TGCAGTGCTAGAAGAGAAGATACGCAGTATTTT	CSARREDTQYF
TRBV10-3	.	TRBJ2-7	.	TGTGCCATCAGTTCAAACTCCGACGAGCAGTACTTC	CAISSNSDEQYF
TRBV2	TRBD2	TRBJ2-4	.	TGTGCCAGCAGTCCCGGACTAGCGGGGGGGGCCAAAAACATTCAGTACTTC	CASSPGLAGGAKNIQYF
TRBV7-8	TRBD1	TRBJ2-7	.	TGTGCCAGCAGCAGCAGGGACAGGTCCTACGAGCAGTACTTC	CASSSRDRSYEQYF
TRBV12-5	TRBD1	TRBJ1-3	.	TGTGCTAGTGGTTTGGTAATAGGACAGGCCCATTTCTCTGGAAACACCATATATTTT	CASGLVIGQAHFSGNTIYF
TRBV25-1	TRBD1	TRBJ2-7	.	TGTGCCAGCAGTCGGCGGACAGGCCTCACCAGTGAGCAGTACTTC	CASSRRTGLTSEQYF
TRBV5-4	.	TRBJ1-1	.	TGTGCCAGCAGCTCGCGGGTGGCGCTGAACACTGAAGCTTTCTTT	CASSSRVALNTEAFF
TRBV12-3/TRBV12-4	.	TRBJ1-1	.	TGTGCCAGCAGTCGAGGGACAGAAGCTTTCTTT	CASSRGTEAFF
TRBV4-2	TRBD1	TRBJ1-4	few	TGTGCCAGCAGCCGCTCGACAGGGAAAGAAAAACTGTTTTTT	CASSRSTGKEKLFF
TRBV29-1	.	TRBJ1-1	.	TGCAGCGTCCACAGGGTTTCGGACACTGAAGCTTTCTTT	CSVHRVSDTEAFF
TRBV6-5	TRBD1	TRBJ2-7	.	TGTGCCAGCAGTCGTTACGGGACAGGAAGTAGCGAGCAGTACTTC	CASSRYGTGSSEQYF
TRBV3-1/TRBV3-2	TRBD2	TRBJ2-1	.	TGTGCCAGCAGCCAATTCCCGGCTAGCGGGGCCCTCGAGCAGTTCTTC	CASSQFPASGALEQFF
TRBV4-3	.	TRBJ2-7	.	TGCGCCAGCAGCCAAGCTGGAGGGGCCGAGCAGTACTTC	CASSQAGGAEQYF
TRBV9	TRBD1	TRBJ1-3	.	TGTGCCAGCAGCGTAGAGGGACAGGGGTCTGGAAACACCATATATTTT	CASSVEGQGSGNTIYF
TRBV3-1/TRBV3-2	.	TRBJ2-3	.	TGTGCCAGCAGCCGATCAAGCTCCACAGATACGCAGTATTTT	CASSRSSSTDTQYF
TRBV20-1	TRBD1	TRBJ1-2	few	TGCAGTGCTGTTCAGGGGGCGGGCTACACCTTC	CSAVQGAGYTF
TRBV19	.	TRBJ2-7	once	TGTGCCAGTAGTAAGGGAGCCTCCTACGAGCAGTACTTC	CASSKGASYEQYF
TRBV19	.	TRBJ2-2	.	TGTGCCAGTAGTATACCGGAGGCCGGGGAGCTGTTTTTT	CASSIPEAGELFF